This is a list of T cell receptor beta chains from one sample in a study of blood T cell repertoires in COVID-19. Only in-frame clones appear in the TCRdb table, and some are missing; sequencing was by immunoSEQ multiplex PCR. The sample lists about 83,000 clones, about 83% occurring once. Sequencing was done on a sample of peripheral blood. These receptors were obtained from a man aged 50 to 59 with active COVID-19. Each CDR3 is given with its conserved first and last residue. The order of the fields is D gene, J gene, V gene, clone size, CDR3 protein, CDR3 DNA. The D gene is left open where the match is weak. A row's size may be missing; if present it is once, few, many or a size class.

d_gene: NA; j_gene: TRBJ1-5; v_gene: TRBV5-1; abundance: NA; CDR3aa: CASSLGGENQPQHF; CDR3nt: TGCGCCAGCAGCTTGGGCGGGGAGAATCAGCCCCAGCATTTT
d_gene: TRBD1; j_gene: TRBJ1-1; v_gene: TRBV18; abundance: NA; CDR3aa: CASSTGTGPNTEAFF; CDR3nt: TGTGCCAGCTCAACTGGGACAGGGCCGAACACTGAAGCTTTCTTT
d_gene: NA; j_gene: TRBJ1-2; v_gene: TRBV2; abundance: NA; CDR3aa: CADRGVANYGYTF; CDR3nt: TGTGCAGATCGGGGGGTCGCTAACTATGGCTACACCTTC
d_gene: TRBD1; j_gene: TRBJ2-7; v_gene: TRBV5-5; abundance: NA; CDR3aa: CASSLQGALSYEQYF; CDR3nt: TGTGCCAGCAGCTTGCAGGGGGCCCTATCCTACGAGCAGTACTTC
d_gene: NA; j_gene: TRBJ1-2; v_gene: TRBV6-5; abundance: once; CDR3aa: CASTQGRGYTF; CDR3nt: TGTGCCAGCACCCAGGGTAGGGGCTACACCTTC
d_gene: NA; j_gene: TRBJ2-2; v_gene: TRBV19; abundance: NA; CDR3aa: CASSIGSGGNTGELFF; CDR3nt: TGTGCCAGTAGTATTGGGAGCGGAGGGAACACCGGGGAGCTGTTTTTT
d_gene: TRBD2; j_gene: TRBJ2-3; v_gene: TRBV5-1; abundance: NA; CDR3aa: CASSLGTSGGYSNTDTQYF; CDR3nt: TGCGCCAGCAGCTTGGGGACTAGCGGAGGGTACTCTAACACAGATACGCAGTATTTT
d_gene: NA; j_gene: TRBJ2-7; v_gene: TRBV7-9; abundance: NA; CDR3aa: CASSFSTGYEQYF; CDR3nt: TGTGCCAGCAGCTTCTCAACAGGCTACGAGCAGTACTTC
d_gene: NA; j_gene: TRBJ1-2; v_gene: TRBV28; abundance: NA; CDR3aa: CASSPGFYGYTF; CDR3nt: TGTGCCAGCAGTCCAGGGTTCTATGGCTACACCTTC
d_gene: TRBD2; j_gene: TRBJ2-3; v_gene: TRBV5-1; abundance: NA; CDR3aa: CASSLDPSGDPTQYF; CDR3nt: TGCGCCAGCAGCTTGGATCCTAGCGGCGACCCTACGCAGTATTTT
d_gene: TRBD1; j_gene: TRBJ1-2; v_gene: TRBV4-2; abundance: NA; CDR3aa: CASSQDLTGQGGVYGYTF; CDR3nt: TGTGCCAGCAGCCAAGACTTAACCGGACAGGGAGGGGTCTATGGCTACACCTTC
d_gene: TRBD2; j_gene: TRBJ2-2; v_gene: TRBV9; abundance: NA; CDR3aa: CASSVGLQREGPDGELFF; CDR3nt: TGTGCCAGCAGCGTAGGCCTCCAGCGGGAGGGCCCTGACGGGGAGCTGTTTTTT
d_gene: TRBD1; j_gene: TRBJ2-6; v_gene: TRBV3-1/TRBV3-2; abundance: NA; CDR3aa: CASSQRGQGLGSGANVLTF; CDR3nt: TGTGCCAGCAGCCAGCGGGGACAGGGTCTGGGATCTGGGGCCAACGTCCTGACTTTC
d_gene: NA; j_gene: TRBJ1-1; v_gene: TRBV5-1; abundance: NA; CDR3aa: CASSLDSDTEAFF; CDR3nt: TGCGCCAGCAGCTTGGACAGTGACACTGAAGCTTTCTTT
d_gene: NA; j_gene: TRBJ1-1; v_gene: TRBV19; abundance: NA; CDR3aa: CASSISFGGTEAFF; CDR3nt: TGTGCCAGTAGTATCAGCTTCGGAGGGACTGAAGCTTTCTTT
d_gene: NA; j_gene: TRBJ2-3; v_gene: TRBV30; abundance: NA; CDR3aa: CAWSAGEDTQYF; CDR3nt: TGTGCCTGGAGTGCAGGGGAGGATACGCAGTATTTT
d_gene: NA; j_gene: TRBJ2-7; v_gene: TRBV6-2/TRBV6-3; abundance: NA; CDR3aa: CASSRAYEQYF; CDR3nt: TGTGCCAGCAGTCGAGCCTACGAGCAGTACTTC
d_gene: TRBD1; j_gene: TRBJ2-3; v_gene: TRBV7-8; abundance: NA; CDR3aa: CASSQGQAHTDTQYF; CDR3nt: TGTGCCAGCAGCCAGGGACAGGCTCACACAGATACGCAGTATTTT
d_gene: TRBD1; j_gene: TRBJ1-1; v_gene: TRBV7-2; abundance: NA; CDR3aa: CASSLRVQGRSNAFF; CDR3nt: TGTGCCAGCAGCTTGAGAGTACAGGGGAGGTCGAATGCTTTCTTT
d_gene: TRBD2; j_gene: TRBJ2-7; v_gene: TRBV4-3; abundance: NA; CDR3aa: CASSQVPSGNYEQYF; CDR3nt: TGCGCCAGCAGCCAAGTTCCTAGCGGGAACTACGAGCAGTACTTC
d_gene: NA; j_gene: TRBJ1-6; v_gene: TRBV6-1; abundance: NA; CDR3aa: CASSEAWTAPHHF; CDR3nt: TGTGCCAGCAGTGAAGCTTGGACAGCGCCACACCACTTT
d_gene: NA; j_gene: TRBJ2-7; v_gene: TRBV4-2; abundance: NA; CDR3aa: CASSQEFDYDQTYEQYF; CDR3nt: TGTGCCAGCAGCCAAGAATTCGACTATGATCAGACCTACGAGCAGTACTTC
d_gene: NA; j_gene: TRBJ1-1; v_gene: TRBV7-3; abundance: NA; CDR3aa: CASSLAGNTEAFF; CDR3nt: TGTGCCAGCAGCTTAGCGGGGAACACTGAAGCTTTCTTT
d_gene: TRBD2; j_gene: TRBJ2-2; v_gene: TRBV6-2/TRBV6-3; abundance: medium-sized; CDR3aa: CASSLGGANTGELFF; CDR3nt: TGTGCCAGCAGCCTGGGAGGGGCGAACACCGGGGAGCTGTTTTTT
d_gene: NA; j_gene: TRBJ2-3; v_gene: TRBV24-1; abundance: NA; CDR3aa: CATSDFGQGWSDTQYF; CDR3nt: TGTGCCACCAGTGATTTCGGCCAGGGGTGGTCAGATACGCAGTATTTT
d_gene: NA; j_gene: TRBJ2-7; v_gene: TRBV19; abundance: NA; CDR3aa: CASSIALAREQYF; CDR3nt: TGTGCCAGTAGTATCGCACTAGCTCGGGAGCAGTACTTC
d_gene: NA; j_gene: TRBJ1-2; v_gene: TRBV5-6; abundance: NA; CDR3aa: CASSLGQINYGYTF; CDR3nt: TGTGCCAGCAGCTTGGGACAAATCAACTATGGCTACACCTTC
d_gene: NA; j_gene: TRBJ1-4; v_gene: TRBV2; abundance: few; CDR3aa: CASSEEGYEKLFF; CDR3nt: TGTGCCAGCAGTGAGGAGGGGTACGAAAAACTGTTTTTT
d_gene: TRBD2; j_gene: TRBJ2-4; v_gene: TRBV27; abundance: NA; CDR3aa: CASSLSPHGTSGPAKNIQYF; CDR3nt: TGTGCCAGCAGTTTATCGCCCCACGGGACTAGCGGGCCAGCCAAAAACATTCAGTACTTC
d_gene: NA; j_gene: TRBJ1-2; v_gene: TRBV30; abundance: NA; CDR3aa: CAWSGGGIYGYTF; CDR3nt: TGTGCCTGGAGTGGAGGAGGGATTTATGGCTACACCTTC
d_gene: NA; j_gene: TRBJ1-1; v_gene: TRBV7-9; abundance: NA; CDR3aa: CASSFGGNEAFF; CDR3nt: TGTGCCAGCAGCTTCGGGGGGAATGAAGCTTTCTTT
d_gene: NA; j_gene: TRBJ2-2; v_gene: TRBV5-1; abundance: NA; CDR3aa: CASSLKVGPQNTGELFF; CDR3nt: TGCGCCAGCAGCTTGAAGGTGGGGCCGCAGAACACCGGGGAGCTGTTTTTT
d_gene: TRBD1; j_gene: TRBJ2-3; v_gene: TRBV4-1; abundance: NA; CDR3aa: CASRRQGAADTQYF; CDR3nt: TGCGCCAGCAGACGACAGGGGGCTGCAGATACGCAGTATTTT
d_gene: NA; j_gene: TRBJ2-7; v_gene: TRBV6-5; abundance: NA; CDR3aa: CASGLRMDEQYF; CDR3nt: TGTGCCAGCGGGCTCAGGATGGACGAGCAGTACTTC
d_gene: NA; j_gene: TRBJ2-7; v_gene: TRBV7-2; abundance: NA; CDR3aa: CASSLEHSSYEQYF; CDR3nt: TGTGCCAGCAGCTTAGAACACAGTTCCTACGAGCAGTACTTC
d_gene: NA; j_gene: TRBJ2-3; v_gene: TRBV18; abundance: NA; CDR3aa: CASSLNDSPYSDTQYF; CDR3nt: TGTGCCAGCTCCCTAAATGACTCCCCCTACTCCGATACGCAGTATTTT
d_gene: NA; j_gene: TRBJ1-5; v_gene: TRBV7-9; abundance: once; CDR3aa: CASSLAVPGNQPQHF; CDR3nt: TGTGCCAGCAGCTTGGCAGTTCCCGGCAATCAGCCCCAGCATTTT
d_gene: TRBD2; j_gene: TRBJ2-1; v_gene: TRBV19; abundance: once; CDR3aa: CASSTTSAPRHYNEQFF; CDR3nt: TGTGCCAGTAGTACGACTAGCGCCCCTCGTCACTACAATGAGCAGTTCTTC
d_gene: NA; j_gene: TRBJ1-1; v_gene: TRBV5-4; abundance: NA; CDR3aa: CASSIDSLTEAFF; CDR3nt: TGTGCCAGCAGCATTGACAGCCTTACTGAAGCTTTCTTT
d_gene: NA; j_gene: TRBJ2-1; v_gene: TRBV7-3; abundance: NA; CDR3aa: CASSSPGNEQFF; CDR3nt: TGTGCCAGCAGCTCCCCGGGAAATGAGCAGTTCTTC
d_gene: NA; j_gene: TRBJ2-5; v_gene: TRBV28; abundance: once; CDR3aa: CASSRFGGPPQLKTQYF; CDR3nt: TGTGCCAGCAGTCGGTTCGGGGGACCCCCGCAGTTGAAGACCCAGTACTTC
d_gene: TRBD1; j_gene: TRBJ2-1; v_gene: TRBV18; abundance: NA; CDR3aa: CASSPLQTGTGYNNEQFF; CDR3nt: TGTGCCAGCTCACCACTGCAGACCGGGACAGGGTATAACAATGAGCAGTTCTTC
d_gene: TRBD2; j_gene: TRBJ2-7; v_gene: TRBV9; abundance: NA; CDR3aa: CASSVSGRNDEQYF; CDR3nt: TGTGCCAGCAGCGTTAGCGGGAGGAACGACGAGCAGTACTTC
d_gene: NA; j_gene: TRBJ2-7; v_gene: TRBV28; abundance: NA; CDR3aa: CASRHPNSYEQYF; CDR3nt: TGTGCCAGCAGACACCCTAACAGCTACGAGCAGTACTTC
d_gene: TRBD1; j_gene: TRBJ1-4; v_gene: TRBV6-5; abundance: NA; CDR3aa: CASSYSNRGVNEKLFF; CDR3nt: TGTGCCAGCAGTTACTCGAACAGGGGGGTTAATGAAAAACTGTTTTTT
d_gene: TRBD1; j_gene: TRBJ2-7; v_gene: TRBV10-1; abundance: NA; CDR3aa: CASSDDRGFVEQYF; CDR3nt: TGCGCCAGCAGTGATGACAGGGGTTTCGTCGAGCAGTACTTC
d_gene: NA; j_gene: TRBJ2-7; v_gene: TRBV7-8; abundance: NA; CDR3aa: CASGFRGSYEQYF; CDR3nt: TGTGCCAGCGGATTCAGGGGTTCCTACGAGCAGTACTTC
d_gene: NA; j_gene: TRBJ1-1; v_gene: TRBV5-1; abundance: NA; CDR3aa: CASSLVQGIMNTEAFF; CDR3nt: TGCGCCAGCAGCTTGGTGCAGGGGATCATGAACACTGAAGCTTTCTTT